A single sample gave rise to the 23 T cell receptor beta chains below, sequenced in a study of beta chain features in type 1 diabetes. Regarding the study as a whole: Shorter TCRB CDR3s, moderately but significantly so, were found in Type 1 diabetes patients in all four CD4+ subsets.

Their antigens remain unidentified. Every bit of the isolated RNA underwent reverse transcription, so sequencing read expressed TCRB transcripts. Here immunoSEQ multiplex PCR was the method, and the copy in TCRdb shows in-frame clones only, minus some. The sample lists roughly 300,000 clones; around 9.3% were seen once. The sample taken for sequencing was central memory CD4+ T cells from blood. The receptors derive from a man between 25 and 39 years old with type 1 diabetes.

The chain has TRBV15 and TRBJ1-5; 9 bases line up with TRBD1. Germline CDR1 is LNHNV and CDR2 is YYDKDF (reference sequence). V trimming: 6 bases; J trimming: 0 bases; junction bases outside the gene matches: 9. The CDR3 length is 17 residues. The CDR3 sequence: CATRTDRGDYSNQPQHF. CDR3 bases: TGTGCCACCAGGACGGACAGGGGCGATTATAGCAATCAGCCCCAGCATTTT.

This clone was detected only a few times. This chain joins TRBV28 and TRBJ2-5, with D hard to call. With 2 bases removed from V and 7 bases from J, the gap between germline ends came to 14 bases. The CDR3 sequence is 14 residues long. CDR1 and CDR2 (germline): MDHEN, SYDVKM. As DNA, the CDR3 is TGTGCCAGCAGTTTAACGGTCCAAGTGGGGACCCAGTACTTC. It is translated as CASSLTVQVGTQYF. Supplemented by reference TRBV28 and TRBJ2-5, the full variable domain reads DVKVTQSSRYLVKRTGEKVFLECVQDMDHENMFWYRQDPGLGLRLIYFSYDVKMKEKGDIPEGYSVSREKKERFSLILESASTNQTSMYLCASSLTVQVGTQYFGPGTRLLVL.

CDR3 region: CASSLASGGTYEQYF. CDR3 DNA sequence: TGTGCCAGCAGCTTGGCTAGCGGGGGGACCTACGAGCAGTACTTC. The rearrangement links TRBV7-8 to TRBJ2-7; 11 nucleotides agree with TRBD2. The CDR3 consists of 15 residues. V shed 3 bases and J 2 bases; nucleotides not matched to a gene: 3. Germline loops: CDR1 SGHVS, CDR2 FQNEAQ.

The rearrangement joins TRBV5-6 to TRBJ2-4; D might be TRBD2 (6 bases). Trimming removed 2 bases at V and 2 bases at J, with 14 bases between. The length of the CDR3 is 16 residues. Germline values: CDR1 SGHDT, CDR2 YYEEEE. CDR3 in amino acids: CASSFLGTESKNIQYF. CDR3 in DNA: TGTGCCAGCAGCTTTCTTGGGACTGAGTCCAAAAACATTCAGTACTTC.

This clone showed up many times. V and J are TRBV7-9 and TRBJ2-7, with TRBD1 matching 7 bases. CDR1 is SEHNR, CDR2 FQNEAQ, per germline (reference sequence). Trimming cost V 4 bases and J 4 bases; bases outside gene matches: 10. CDR3 size: 15 residues. CDR3: CASSSWDSQGYEQYF. CDR3 DNA: TGTGCCAGCAGCTCATGGGACAGCCAGGGATACGAGCAGTACTTC.

This sequence joins TRBV29-1 and TRBJ2-2; weak D call: TRBD1 (6 bases). The CDR3 has 14 amino acids. V was trimmed by 3 bases and J by 3 bases, leaving 11 bases between them. Germline-derived CDR1 and CDR2 are SQVTM and ANQGSEA. CDR3 sequence reads: CSVDRGRDTGELFF. The CDR3 coding sequence is TGCAGCGTTGACAGGGGTCGGGACACCGGGGAGCTGTTTTTT.

This clone was counted only a few times. With a much larger clone just one base away, this may be a read error. This chain uses TRBV7-9 with TRBJ2-3, with 14 nucleotides matching TRBD2. Per the germline V gene, CDR1 is SEHNR and CDR2 is FQNEAQ (reference sequence). V shed 5 bases and J 4 bases; nucleotides not matched to a gene: 2. The CDR3 spans 15 residues. The CDR3 reads CASSQGLAGADTQYF. CDR3 in DNA: TGTGCCAGCAGCCAGGGACTAGCGGGGGCAGATACGCAGTATTTT.

The gene calls are TRBV6-5 and TRBJ2-7, with TRBD2 as a possible D gene (6 bases). Trimming took off 5 bases at V and 2 bases at J, with 13 bases between the two ends. The CDR3 is made up of 14 amino acids. In germline, CDR1 is MNHEY, CDR2 SVGAGI. This CDR3 is CASSNQGGTYEQYF. In DNA, the CDR3 is TGTGCCAGCAGTAACCAGGGAGGAACCTACGAGCAGTACTTC.

The V and J genes are TRBV5-1 and TRBJ1-2; possible D gene TRBD1, 5 bases. Trimming removed 4 bases from V and 3 bases from J, with 10 bases in between. Germline V lookup: CDR1 SGHRS, CDR2 YFSETQ. This CDR3 contains 13 residues. The chain's CDR3 is CASSADNDYGYTF. The CDR3 bases are TGCGCCAGCAGCGCGGACAACGACTATGGCTACACCTTC.

This chain connects TRBV11-2 to TRBJ2-2; D unresolved. This CDR3 contains 13 residues. Germline loops: CDR1 SGHAT, CDR2 FQNNGV. Trimming shortened V by 0 bases and J by 9 bases, and 8 bases separated the two germline ends. The CDR3 spells CASSLERERELFF. In nucleotides, the CDR3 is TGTGCCAGCAGCTTAGAAAGAGAGCGGGAGCTGTTTTTT.

This clone was detected many times. This chain connects TRBV2 to TRBJ2-5, with unresolved D. V dropped 7 bases and J dropped 2 bases, with 11 bases sitting between them. This CDR3 spans 13 amino acids. CDR1 and CDR2 (germline): SNHLY, FYNNEI. CDR3 nucleotide sequence: TGTGCCAGCACGGCGGAAATACAAGAGACCCAGTACTTC. As protein: CASTAEIQETQYF. The whole variable domain, remainder taken from reference TRBV2 and TRBJ2-5, is EPEVTQTPSHQVTQMGQEVILRCVPISNHLYFYWYRQILGQKVEFLVSFYNNEISEKSEIFDDQFSVERPDGSNFTLKIRSTKLEDSAMYFCASTAEIQETQYFGPGTRLLVL.

The rearrangement links TRBV7-9 to TRBJ1-4; D call uncertain. The CDR3 sequence is 15 residues long. V was shortened by 4 bases and J by 4 bases, with 13 bases between the two germline ends. Per germline, CDR1 SEHNR and CDR2 FQNEAQ (reference sequence). The CDR3 DNA follows: TGTGCCAGCAGCTCCCTGGGCGGGGTTAATGAAAAACTGTTTTTT. Translation: CASSSLGGVNEKLFF.

This clone was counted many times. This sequence joins TRBV18 and TRBJ2-6; D uncertain. Germline V lookup: CDR1 KGHSH, CDR2 LQKENI. The CDR3 consists of 13 residues. Deletions cut 8 bases from V and 0 bases from J, with 5 bases between. This CDR3 reads CASMYSGANVLTF. The CDR3, as DNA: TGTGCCAGCATGTACTCTGGGGCCAACGTCCTGACTTTC.

The V and J genes are TRBV5-1 and TRBJ2-1; no clear D. V was clipped by 0 bases and J by 2 bases, with 9 bases between them. Germline V lookup: CDR1 SGHRS, CDR2 YFSETQ. CDR3 size: 15 residues. CDR3 in amino acids: CASSLASLAYNEQFF. The CDR3 nucleotides are TGCGCCAGCAGCTTGGCGAGCCTTGCCTACAATGAGCAGTTCTTC. The full variable domain, completed using reference TRBV5-1 and TRBJ2-1, is KAGVTQTPRYLIKTRGQQVTLSCSPISGHRSVSWYQQTPGQGLQFLFEYFSETQRNKGNFPGRFSGRQFSNSRSEMNVSTLELGDSALYLCASSLASLAYNEQFFGPGTRLTVL.

This chain joins TRBV19 and TRBJ2-3, with D hard to call. There are 14 residues in the CDR3. V was trimmed by 0 bases and J by 6 bases, leaving 10 bases between them. Germline loops: CDR1 LNHDA, CDR2 SQIVND (reference sequence). The CDR3 sequence: CASSIDRVMDTQYF. The DNA of the CDR3 is TGTGCCAGTAGTATAGATAGGGTGATGGATACGCAGTATTTT.

This clone was counted between two and nine times. This sequence joins TRBV19 and TRBJ1-2, with D perhaps matching TRBD1 (5 bases). CDR1 is LNHDA, CDR2 SQIVND, per germline (reference sequence). The CDR3 is 14 amino acids. V was pared by 4 bases and J by 6 bases, with 15 bases between. This chain's CDR3 is CASSKTQGLDGYTF. The CDR3 nucleotides are TGTGCCAGTAGTAAGACCCAGGGTTTAGATGGCTACACCTTC.

This clone turned up a few times. The chain links TRBV19 to TRBJ2-7; 9 positions agree with TRBD1. V trimming: 0 bases; J trimming: 3 bases; junction bases outside the gene matches: 0. CDR3 size: 14 residues. The germline V gene encodes CDR1 LNHDA and CDR2 SQIVND (reference sequence). DNA for the CDR3: TGTGCCAGTAGTATAGAGGGACAGGGCTACGAGCAGTACTTC. This gives the protein CASSIEGQGYEQYF.

The V call is TRBV29-1, the J call TRBJ2-5, with D unresolved. The J call is in doubt because the DNA end fits TRBJ2-7 better. This CDR3 has 11 residues. The V gene's germline CDR1 is SQVTM and CDR2 ANQGSEA. The CDR3 spells CSVVSEYEQYF. CDR3 nucleotides: TGCAGCGTTGTGTCGGAATACGAGCAGTACTTC.

The V gene is TRBV7-9, the J gene TRBJ2-5; D not certain. The CDR3 spans 13 residues. In germline, CDR1 is SEHNR, CDR2 FQNEAQ (reference sequence). Trimming took 2 bases from V and 7 from J, leaving 11 bases between them. As DNA, the CDR3 is TGTGCCAGCAGCTTAACCACGTCAGGGACCCAGTACTTC. Residues: CASSLTTSGTQYF. The full variable domain, completed using reference TRBV7-9 and TRBJ2-5, is DTGVSQNPRHKITKRGQNVTFRCDPISEHNRLYWYRQTLGQGPEFLTYFQNEAQLEKSRLLSDRFSAERPKGSFSTLEIQRTEQGDSAMYLCASSLTTSGTQYFGPGTRLLVL.

This clone was counted a few times. This chain links TRBV7-2 with TRBJ1-1, with D possibly being TRBD1 (6 bases). The germline gives CDR1 SGHTA, CDR2 FQGNSA. Trimming shortened V by 1 base and J by 0 bases, and 15 bases separated the two germline ends. CDR3 length equals 17 residues. DNA for the CDR3: TGTGCCAGCAGCTTAGGATTGGACAGCAGCTTGAACACTGAAGCTTTCTTT. Protein sequence: CASSLGLDSSLNTEAFF.

This rearrangement joins TRBV16 to TRBJ1-2; possibly TRBD1 for D (6 bases). Germline V lookup: CDR1 KGHSY, CDR2 FQNENV. Trimming took 6 bases from V and 4 from J, leaving 12 bases between them. CDR3 length: 13 amino acids. The CDR3 DNA reads as TGTGCCAGCAGTCTAGGACAGAGCTATGGCTACACCTTC. This sequence encodes CASSLGQSYGYTF.

This clone showed up just a few times. The J gene is TRBJ2-2, the V gene TRBV29-1, with D possibly being TRBD2 (6 bases). CDR3 size: 17 residues. Per the germline V gene, CDR1 is SQVTM and CDR2 is ANQGSEA. V was trimmed by 2 bases and J by 0 bases, leaving 16 bases between them. The CDR3 DNA is TGCAGCGTTGAAACCCTGGGGGGTAACGCGAACACCGGGGAGCTGTTTTTT. Encoded protein: CSVETLGGNANTGELFF.

CDR3 amino acids: CASSGGPLYYGYTF. The DNA of the CDR3 is TGTGCCAGCAGCGGGGGGCCCCTCTACTATGGCTACACCTTC. V gene TRBV7-2 combines with J gene TRBJ1-2; tentatively, D is TRBD1 (6 bases). Deletions cut 5 bases from V and 3 bases from J, with 13 bases between. The CDR3 runs to 14 residues. Germline V gene sequence: CDR1 SGHTA, CDR2 FQGNSA.